Listed below are T cell receptor beta chains from one sample, sequenced in a study of T cells after posttransplantation cyclophosphamide. Assay: immunoSEQ multiplex PCR; the TCRdb copy retains only in-frame clones and omits some. This table holds 34,000 or so clones, more than 85% found once. Sequenced sample: naive CD4+ T cells sorted from blood. These TCRs come from a man aged 30 to 45 in good health and a related stem cell transplant donor. CDR3s include the opening cysteine and the closing phenylalanine or tryptophan. D genes are given only for firm matches. Only some rows state a clone size, as once, few, many or a class for expanded clones.

TRBJ1-1 - TRBV5-1 TRBD1 TGCGCCAGCAGCCACCGACAGGGGGAGAAGGATGAAGCTTTCTTT CASSHRQGEKDEAFF
TRBJ1-2 - TRBV5-4 - TGTGCCAGCAGCCCGCAAAGAGGAGGGAGGCTTACCTATGGCTACACCTTC CASSPQRGGRLTYGYTF
TRBJ2-7 - TRBV27 TRBD2 TGTGCCAGCAGGGACGGACTAGCGGCCTACGAGCAGTACTTC CASRDGLAAYEQYF
TRBJ2-3 - TRBV9 TRBD2 TGTGCCAGCAGCCCCCGGGAGACTAGCGGGTACACAGATACGCAGTATTTT CASSPRETSGYTDTQYF
TRBJ1-1 - TRBV28 TRBD1 TGTGCCAGCAGTTTATCCCAGGGGGGGGACAGGGAAGCTTTCTTT CASSLSQGGDREAFF
TRBJ2-5 - TRBV18 - TGTGCCAGCTCACTCTTATTCCGGGACAAACAAGAGACCCAGTACTTC CASSLLFRDKQETQYF
TRBJ1-2 once TRBV5-4 TRBD1 TGTGCCAGCAGCCCCGACAGGGGCCACTATGGCTACACCTTC CASSPDRGHYGYTF
TRBJ2-7 few TRBV2 TRBD1 TGTGCCAGCACCATGGGACAGGTCATCACCTACGAGCAGTACTTC CASTMGQVITYEQYF
TRBJ2-2 - TRBV4-2 - TGTGCCAGCAGCCAAGTCCGGGGGGCTGCGAACACCGGGGAGCTGTTTTTT CASSQVRGAANTGELFF
TRBJ2-1 few TRBV10-3 TRBD1 TGTGCCATCACCTCAGGACAGGGAGACTACAATGAGCAGTTCTTC CAITSGQGDYNEQFF
TRBJ2-3 - TRBV7-9 TRBD2 TGTGCCAGCAGCTCGATAGCGGGGGGATCGACAGATACGCAGTATTTT CASSSIAGGSTDTQYF
TRBJ2-7 - TRBV14 - TGTGCCAGCAGCCAAGTCCCGGGGTCGAAAAGGACCTACGAGCAGTACTTC CASSQVPGSKRTYEQYF
TRBJ2-1 - TRBV7-2 TRBD2 TGTGCCAGCAGCTCGTACCCGGGACTAGCGGTCAATGAGCAGTTCTTC CASSSYPGLAVNEQFF
TRBJ2-7 - TRBV29-1 TRBD1 TGCAGCGGACCGAGGACAGGGGTTTATGGATCCTACGAGCAGTACTTC CSGPRTGVYGSYEQYF
TRBJ1-2 - TRBV2 TRBD1 TGTGCCAGCGTCTTCCGGGACAGGAATGGCTACACCTTC CASVFRDRNGYTF
TRBJ2-3 - TRBV4-2 - TGTGCCAGCAGCCATCAGTTGGGGGGGGCCGACCACACAGATACGCAGTATTTT CASSHQLGGADHTDTQYF
TRBJ1-1 - TRBV5-1 - TGCGCCAGCAGCCCGGGTTTTCGGATCGTGGATGAAGCTTTCTTT CASSPGFRIVDEAFF
TRBJ1-5 - TRBV19 TRBD1 TGTGCCAGTAGTCCCGGGGACAGGGAACGCCAGCCCCAGCATTTT CASSPGDRERQPQHF
TRBJ1-2 once TRBV21-1 - TGTGCCAGCAGCAATGGGAGGGGCCAGCTCTATGGCTACACCTTC CASSNGRGQLYGYTF
TRBJ1-2 - TRBV2 - TGTGCCAGCAGTGAAGACGGGAACTATGGCTACACCTTC CASSEDGNYGYTF
TRBJ1-1 - TRBV19 TRBD1 TGTGCCAGTAGTATCGAAAACAGGGGCACTGAAGCTTTCTTT CASSIENRGTEAFF
TRBJ1-1 - TRBV7-3 - TGTGCCAGCAGCTCGGGGGGGCCCTTCACTGAAGCTTTCTTT CASSSGGPFTEAFF
TRBJ1-1 - TRBV15 - TGTGCCACCAGCACCCATATCTTCGGGGTGGACACTGAAGCTTTCTTT CATSTHIFGVDTEAFF
TRBJ1-2 - TRBV19 - TGTGCCAGTAGTATAGGTACAGGGCTCGGCTATGGCTACACCTTC CASSIGTGLGYGYTF
TRBJ2-5 once TRBV5-1 TRBD2 TGCGCCAGCAGCACGACTAGCGGGGGGCCTGAGACCCAGTACTTC CASSTTSGGPETQYF
TRBJ2-5 - TRBV2 TRBD2 TGTGCCACCACTCCGTTGGGACTAGGAGGAGAGACCCAGTACTTC CATTPLGLGGETQYF
TRBJ2-1 - TRBV5-1 TRBD2 TGCGCCAGCACCGGAAAGGGTGTGGGGGGGAGCTCCTACAATGAGCAGTTCTTC CASTGKGVGGSSYNEQFF
TRBJ1-1 - TRBV7-9 - TGTGCCAGCAGCTTAGTCGGGGGTGGCGAAGCTTTCTTT CASSLVGGGEAFF
TRBJ2-7 - TRBV19 - TGTGCCAGTAGGTCAGGGCGATACGAGCAGTACTTC CASRSGRYEQYF
TRBJ2-6 - TRBV18 - TGTGCCAGCTCACCGAGGACTGGACGTAGCTCTGGGGCCAACGTCCTGACTTTC CASSPRTGRSSGANVLTF
TRBJ1-6 - TRBV28 - TGTGCCAGCAGTAGCACAGGGAATAATTCACCCCTCCACTTT CASSSTGNNSPLHF
TRBJ2-7 - TRBV7-2 TRBD1 TGTGCCAGCAGCTTTGGCAGGGGGCTATACGAGCAGTACTTC CASSFGRGLYEQYF
TRBJ1-2 - TRBV28 TRBD1 TGTGCCAGCAGTTTATTAGGGGGCGCAGGGTATGGCTACACCTTC CASSLLGGAGYGYTF
TRBJ1-1 - TRBV2 - TGTGCCAGCAGTGCAGATCAGGTGAACACTGAAGCTTTCTTT CASSADQVNTEAFF
TRBJ2-3 - TRBV11-2 - TGTGCCAGCAGCTCAGGTCGCACAGATACGCAGTATTTT CASSSGRTDTQYF
TRBJ1-4 - TRBV2 TRBD1 TGTGCCAGCAGAACCCTGGACAGGGCCCTTAATGAAAAACTGTTTTTT CASRTLDRALNEKLFF
TRBJ2-1 - TRBV19 - TGTGCCAGTAATCCCCGGGGGAGCTCCTACAATGAGCAGTTCTTC CASNPRGSSYNEQFF
TRBJ1-1 - TRBV28 - TGTGCCAGCAGTTTGACAGGAACGAACACTGAAGCTTTCTTT CASSLTGTNTEAFF
TRBJ2-3 - TRBV19 TRBD1 TGTGCCAGTAGTCTAATGGACAGGGGGGTCACAGATACGCAGTATTTT CASSLMDRGVTDTQYF
TRBJ2-2 - TRBV2 TRBD1 TGTGCCAGCAGTGAAACCACAGGGGGCACCGGGGAGCTGTTTTTT CASSETTGGTGELFF
TRBJ1-2 - TRBV27 - TGTGCCAGCAGTCCCCAAGCGGATTCCTATGGCTACACCTTC CASSPQADSYGYTF
TRBJ2-7 - TRBV5-4 TRBD2 TGTGCCAGCAGCTTGGCCCCTAGCGGGGTAAACTACGAGCAGTACTTC CASSLAPSGVNYEQYF
TRBJ2-7 - TRBV2 TRBD1 TGTGCCAGCAGTGTGGGGACAGGTTCCTACGAGCAGTACTTC CASSVGTGSYEQYF
TRBJ1-5 - TRBV6-1 - TGTGCCAGCAGTGAAGCGCGAGGGAGCAATCAGCCCCAGCATTTT CASSEARGSNQPQHF
TRBJ1-1 - TRBV21-1 - TGTGCCAGCAGCAAAGCGAGCTACCCTGAAGCTTTCTTT CASSKASYPEAFF
TRBJ1-6 - TRBV19 - TGTGCCAGTAGTATACGCAGGGCTAATTCACCCCTCCACTTT CASSIRRANSPLHF
TRBJ1-1 few TRBV19 TRBD1 TGTGCCAGTAGTCTCGGGACAGCGAACACTGAAGCTTTCTTT CASSLGTANTEAFF
TRBJ2-1 - TRBV5-1 TRBD2 TGCGCCAGCAGCTTGGCCGGGACTAGCAGTTACAATGAGCAGTTCTTC CASSLAGTSSYNEQFF